Listed here are 18 T cell receptor beta chains from one sample, sequenced in a study of a mutant IDH1 vaccine in newly diagnosed glioma. Sequencing used immunoSEQ multiplex PCR; TCRdb keeps in-frame clones, though not all of them. The table has under 65,000 clones, 80% to 90% seen once. Time point indicated: baseline, week 1 (first vaccination visit). The treatment denotes: pre-vaccination baseline after standard-of-care therapy. Material: PBMCs, obtained from a glioma patient treated with radiotherapy, temozolomide or both. The receptors come from a man aged 18 to 30 with glioma.

This rearrangement joins TRBV25-1 to TRBJ1-1; no clear D. V lost 0 bases and J 5 bases, leaving 7 bases between the germline ends. This CDR3 is built from 13 residues. Germline V lookup: CDR1 MGHDK, CDR2 SYGVNS. The CDR3 here is CASSEYGDTEAFF. CDR3 bases: TGTGCCAGCAGTGAATATGGAGATACTGAAGCTTTCTTT.

The chain joins TRBV7-9 to TRBJ2-7; D possibly corresponds to TRBD1 (7 bases). This CDR3 region has 15 residues. V shed 5 bases and J shed 3 bases, with 17 bases lying between them. Germline loops: CDR1 SEHNR, CDR2 FQNEAQ (reference sequence). Written as DNA, the CDR3 is TGTGCCAGCAGCGGACCCAGGGGGGCTGGCTACGAGCAGTACTTC. Amino acids: CASSGPRGAGYEQYF.

The sample holds a few counts of this clone. The genes are TRBV18 and TRBJ1-1; D uncertain. Trimming left V 6 bases short and J 0 bases short, with 14 bases between. The length of the CDR3 is 15 residues. The germline gives CDR1 KGHSH, CDR2 LQKENI. The CDR3 DNA sequence: TGTGCCAGCTCCCCCGTGGAGGGTCTGAACACTGAAGCTTTCTTT. Amino acids: CASSPVEGLNTEAFF.

The chain uses TRBV5-1 and TRBJ1-2; D is undetermined. The CDR3 extends over 12 amino acids. Trimming stripped 4 bases from V and 5 bases from J, with 9 bases between. Germline V gene sequence: CDR1 SGHRS, CDR2 YFSETQ. CDR3 loop: CASSEGTYGYTF. CDR3 sequence (DNA): TGCGCCAGCAGCGAGGGAACTTATGGCTACACCTTC.

The gene calls are TRBV6-1 and TRBJ1-1, with TRBD1 matching 9 bases. After removal of 7 bases from V and 1 base from J, the junction contained 7 bases not matched to a gene. CDR1 and CDR2 (germline): MNHNS, SASEGT. The CDR3 extends over 15 amino acids. For the CDR3, the DNA is TGTGCCAGCAACCCACAGGGGGCCGGGAACACTGAAGCTTTCTTT. Its protein is CASNPQGAGNTEAFF.

V gene TRBV11-2 combines with J gene TRBJ1-1; 8 bases map to TRBD1. Unmatched junction bases numbered 4, after V lost 1 base and J lost 6 bases. The CDR3 loop spans 14 amino acids. The germline CDR1 and CDR2 sequences are SGHAT and FQNNGV. CDR3 amino acids: CASSLGSRGPEAFF. CDR3 in DNA: TGTGCCAGCAGCTTAGGATCCAGGGGGCCTGAAGCTTTCTTT.

The chain uses TRBV5-1 and TRBJ2-1; 8 bases agree with TRBD1. The CDR3 covers 14 residues. V was clipped by 7 bases and J by 6 bases; unmatched bases: 9. The germline gives CDR1 SGHRS, CDR2 YFSETQ. CDR3 DNA: TGCGCCAGCTCGTACGGAGGACAGGGCAATGAGCAGTTCTTC. Amino acid sequence: CASSYGGQGNEQFF.

This clone has just a few counts. The genes are TRBV29-1 and TRBJ1-1; perhaps TRBD1 as D (6 bases). Per the germline V gene, CDR1 is SQVTM and CDR2 is ANQGSEA. The CDR3 length is 14 residues. V lost 5 bases and J 0 bases, leaving 13 bases between the germline ends. CDR3 DNA sequence: TGCAGCGTTAGGACGGACAGATTGAACACTGAAGCTTTCTTT. Amino acids: CSVRTDRLNTEAFF.

This clone appeared once. The sample has other DNA sequences that encode this CDR3 too. This sequence joins TRBV30 and TRBJ1-3; unclear D gene. V was cut by 4 bases and J by 0 bases, with 7 bases left in between. CDR3 size: 13 residues. Germline CDR1 and CDR2: GTSNPN and SVGIG (reference sequence). The CDR3 DNA is TGTGCCTGGAACGGAGGCTCTGGAAACACCATATATTTT. It specifies CAWNGGSGNTIYF.

V is TRBV5-8 and J is TRBJ2-7; D call uncertain. The CDR3 contains 13 residues. Deletions cut 4 bases from V and 5 bases from J, with 13 bases between. CDR1 SGHTS and CDR2 YDEGEE come from the germline V gene. Here the CDR3 DNA reads TGTGCCAGCAGCCTGTTCCAATTAAACGAGCAGTACTTC. Its translation: CASSLFQLNEQYF. The variable domain in full, with the rest retrieved from reference TRBV5-8 and TRBJ2-7, is EAGVTQSPTHLIKTRGQQATLRCSPISGHTSVYWYQQALGLGLQFLLWYDEGEERNRGNFPPRFSGRQFPNYSSELNVNALELEDSALYLCASSLFQLNEQYFGPGTRLTVT.

The chain combines TRBV5-1 with TRBJ1-6; no firm D call. The V end lost 0 bases, the J end lost 6 bases, and 13 bases lay between the germline ends. The CDR3 is 16 residues long. Per germline, CDR1 SGHRS and CDR2 YFSETQ. The chain's CDR3 is CASSLDGWAPNSPLHF. In DNA form, the CDR3 reads TGCGCCAGCAGCTTGGACGGGTGGGCCCCTAATTCACCCCTCCACTTT.

The V and J genes are TRBV19 and TRBJ1-5, with D tentatively TRBD1 (6 bases). This CDR3 spans 15 amino acids. V lost 1 base and J 4 bases, leaving 11 bases between the germline ends. Germline V lookup: CDR1 LNHDA, CDR2 SQIVND (reference sequence). This chain's CDR3 is CASSIAGGGNQPQHF. CDR3 DNA sequence: TGTGCCAGTAGTATAGCGGGAGGGGGGAATCAGCCCCAGCATTTT. Full variable domain (outside the CDR3, taken from reference TRBV19 and TRBJ1-5): DGGITQSPKYLFRKEGQNVTLSCEQNLNHDAMYWYRQDPGQGLRLIYYSQIVNDFQKGDIAEGYSVSREKKESFPLTVTSAQKNPTAFYLCASSIAGGGNQPQHFGDGTRLSIL.

The V gene is TRBV2, the J gene TRBJ2-7, with D perhaps TRBD1 (5 bases). The CDR3 sequence is 14 residues long. Deletions cut 3 bases from V and 1 base from J, with 10 bases between. Germline assignment: CDR1 SNHLY and CDR2 FYNNEI. The CDR3 loop reads CASSDQGTSYEQYF. Here the CDR3 DNA reads TGTGCCAGCAGTGATCAGGGAACTTCCTACGAGCAGTACTTC.

The sample holds a few counts of this clone. The chain combines TRBV29-1 with TRBJ2-2; no definite D call. Germline loops: CDR1 SQVTM, CDR2 ANQGSEA. There are 14 residues in the CDR3. With 4 bases removed from V and 1 base from J, the gap between germline ends came to 10 bases. The CDR3 coding sequence is TGCAGCGTTGTCGGGCAGCTGAACACCGGGGAGCTGTTTTTT. It is translated as CSVVGQLNTGELFF.

For this clone: Mismatch with germline at one junction end may stem from a read error. The chain joins TRBV5-4 to TRBJ2-7; 9 bases fit TRBD1. This CDR3 is built from 15 residues. Germline V gene sequence: CDR1 SGHNT, CDR2 YYREEE (reference sequence). The DNA for the CDR3 is TGTGCCAACAGCCGCGGGACAGGGCTTCGATACGAGCAGTACTTC. Translating it yields CANSRGTGLRYEQYF.

V and J are TRBV30 and TRBJ2-2; either TRBD1 or TRBD2 may supply D (5 bases each). The V gene lost 0 bases and the J gene lost 5 bases, with 10 bases spanning the gap. This CDR3 comprises 14 residues. Germline CDR1 is GTSNPN and CDR2 is SVGIG (reference sequence). CDR3 sequence: CAWSVLEGTGELFF. The CDR3 DNA reads as TGTGCCTGGAGTGTACTAGAGGGGACCGGGGAGCTGTTTTTT.

This chain joins TRBV28 and TRBJ1-1; D not certain. CDR3 length: 10 residues. The V end lost 6 bases, the J end lost 8 bases, and 7 bases lay between the germline ends. Germline CDR1 and CDR2: MDHEN and SYDVKM. The CDR3 DNA follows: TGTGCCAGCAGAGATAGAGAAGCTTTCTTT. As protein: CASRDREAFF. Full variable domain (rest looked up from reference TRBV28 and TRBJ1-1): DVKVTQSSRYLVKRTGEKVFLECVQDMDHENMFWYRQDPGLGLRLIYFSYDVKMKEKGDIPEGYSVSREKKERFSLILESASTNQTSMYLCASRDREAFFGQGTRLTVV.

The gene calls are TRBV6-5 and TRBJ1-4, with TRBD1 as a possible D gene (6 bases). The germline CDR1 and CDR2 sequences are MNHEY and SVGAGI. Trimming pared 2 bases from V and 8 bases from J, leaving 15 bases between. The CDR3 is 15 amino acids. The CDR3 loop is CASSYHGGGKEKLFF. CDR3 nucleotide sequence: TGTGCCAGCAGTTACCATGGGGGGGGCAAAGAAAAACTGTTTTTT.